Listed below are T cell receptor beta chains from one sample, sequenced in a study of blood T cell repertoires in COVID-19. The method was immunoSEQ multiplex PCR; TCRdb's version includes in-frame clones alone and lacks a portion of them. The profile shows roughly 140,000 clones, 65% to 90% of them singletons. Sequenced material: peripheral blood. These receptors came from a woman aged 50 to 60 in a cohort sampled during active or convalescent COVID-19. CDR3s include the opening cysteine and the closing phenylalanine or tryptophan. D genes are given only for firm matches. Some rows have no size entry. The others give once, few or many, or a class for an expanded clone.

d_call: NA; clone_size: NA; v_call: TRBV25-1; j_call: TRBJ1-1; cdr3_nt: TGTGCCAGCAGTCCACAGATCAACACTGAAGCTTTCTTT; cdr3_aa: CASSPQINTEAFF
d_call: NA; clone_size: NA; v_call: TRBV10-3; j_call: TRBJ2-5; cdr3_nt: TGTGCCATCAGTGAGGGCCAGCAAGAGACCCAGTACTTC; cdr3_aa: CAISEGQQETQYF
d_call: TRBD2; clone_size: NA; v_call: TRBV7-3; j_call: TRBJ2-7; cdr3_nt: TGTGCCAGCAGCCCGGGCGGGGGTGGATCCGACGAGCAGTACTTC; cdr3_aa: CASSPGGGGSDEQYF
d_call: TRBD1; clone_size: NA; v_call: TRBV10-3; j_call: TRBJ1-2; cdr3_nt: TGTGCCATCAGTCGGGACAGGGAAGGAATTAACTATGGCTACACCTTC; cdr3_aa: CAISRDREGINYGYTF
d_call: TRBD1; clone_size: many; v_call: TRBV18; j_call: TRBJ1-5; cdr3_nt: TGTGCCAGCTCAGAACAGGGGGCGGCTAATCAGCCCCAGCATTTT; cdr3_aa: CASSEQGAANQPQHF
d_call: TRBD1; clone_size: NA; v_call: TRBV19; j_call: TRBJ2-1; cdr3_nt: TGTGCCAGTAGTACCCCCGGACAGGGGGGGCACAATGAGCAGTTCTTC; cdr3_aa: CASSTPGQGGHNEQFF
d_call: TRBD1; clone_size: NA; v_call: TRBV19; j_call: TRBJ1-2; cdr3_nt: TGTGCCAGTAGCCCCCGTGCCCCCGGACAGGGACTCGACTATGGCTACACCTTC; cdr3_aa: CASSPRAPGQGLDYGYTF
d_call: TRBD1; clone_size: NA; v_call: TRBV7-8; j_call: TRBJ1-1; cdr3_nt: TGTGCCAGCAGCCAATCGAGGGGGCTAGTTTTCTTT; cdr3_aa: CASSQSRGLVFF
d_call: TRBD1; clone_size: NA; v_call: TRBV5-1; j_call: TRBJ2-5; cdr3_nt: TGCGCCAGCAGCACAGGACAGGCCCAGACCCAGTACTTC; cdr3_aa: CASSTGQAQTQYF
d_call: NA; clone_size: few; v_call: TRBV2; j_call: TRBJ1-5; cdr3_nt: TGTGCCAGCAGTGAAGAGCAGGGGATGCCCCAGCATTTT; cdr3_aa: CASSEEQGMPQHF
d_call: NA; clone_size: NA; v_call: TRBV19; j_call: TRBJ1-4; cdr3_nt: TGTGCCAGTAGTATAAGGGGCGCAGGGGCAGGTGAAAAACTGTTTTTT; cdr3_aa: CASSIRGAGAGEKLFF
d_call: TRBD1; clone_size: NA; v_call: TRBV6-1; j_call: TRBJ1-1; cdr3_nt: TGTGCCAGCAGTGACTACGACCTAGACAGGGACACTGAAGCTTTCTTT; cdr3_aa: CASSDYDLDRDTEAFF
d_call: TRBD1; clone_size: NA; v_call: TRBV5-6; j_call: TRBJ1-2; cdr3_nt: TGTGCCAGCAGCCCCGGGACAGGGATCCCCTATGGCTACACCTTC; cdr3_aa: CASSPGTGIPYGYTF